This T cell receptor beta chain was documented in a study of human T cells and chemical hapten exposure. Time point in this sample: patch test 1, 2 weeks after DPC sensitization. The sample's treatment: therapeutic diphenylcyclopropenone sensitization with weekly scalp DPC. This clonotype was counted a few times. TCRdb re-derived calls from the RACE reads in MiXCR, one entry per CDR3 protein. The sample holds about 120,000 distinct CDR3 sequences, approximately 13% seen once. Germline CDR1 reads KGHDR; CDR2 reads SFDVKD. The CDR3 runs 14 residues. V was pared by 5 bases and J by 7 bases, with 6 bases of the junction left unmatched.

The TCR was taken from a young man with alopecia areata. Some clones in this sample may be carry-over from other donors' samples. The sequencing used whole blood, collected in connection with sensitization to the hapten diphenylcyclopropenone (DPC). V and J are TRBV24-1 and TRBJ2-1; TRBD1 matches at 8 bases. For the CDR3, the DNA is TGTGCCACCAGTGGGCCCCAGGGGGCAAATGAGCAGTTCTTC. Protein sequence: CATSGPQGANEQFF.